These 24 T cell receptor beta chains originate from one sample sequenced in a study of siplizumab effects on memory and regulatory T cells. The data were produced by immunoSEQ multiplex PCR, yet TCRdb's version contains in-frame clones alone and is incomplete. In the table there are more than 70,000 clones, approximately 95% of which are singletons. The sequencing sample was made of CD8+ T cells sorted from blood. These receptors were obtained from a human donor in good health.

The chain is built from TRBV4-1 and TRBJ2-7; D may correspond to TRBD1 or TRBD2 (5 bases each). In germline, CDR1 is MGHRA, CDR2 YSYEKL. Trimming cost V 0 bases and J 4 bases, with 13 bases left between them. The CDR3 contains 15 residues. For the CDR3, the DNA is TGCGCCAGCAGCCAAGACCCCAGGGTAGCGTACGAGCAGTACTTC. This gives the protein CASSQDPRVAYEQYF.

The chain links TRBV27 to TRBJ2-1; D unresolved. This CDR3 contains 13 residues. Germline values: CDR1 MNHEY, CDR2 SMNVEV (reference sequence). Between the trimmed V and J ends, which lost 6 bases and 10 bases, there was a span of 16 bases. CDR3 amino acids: CASRHLGEEEQFF. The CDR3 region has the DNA TGTGCCAGCAGGCACCTAGGAGAAGAAGAGCAGTTCTTC.

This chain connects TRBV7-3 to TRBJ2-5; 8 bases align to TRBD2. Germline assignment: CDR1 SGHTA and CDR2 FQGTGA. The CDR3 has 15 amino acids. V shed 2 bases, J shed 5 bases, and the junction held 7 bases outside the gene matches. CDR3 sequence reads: CASSLAGGMLETQYF. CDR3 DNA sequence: TGTGCCAGCAGCTTAGCGGGAGGAATGCTGGAGACCCAGTACTTC.

The CDR3 loop reads CASSIYSLAPNQPQHF. The CDR3 bases are TGTGCCAGTAGTATTTACAGCTTGGCCCCCAATCAGCCCCAGCATTTT. This chain joins TRBV19 and TRBJ1-5; no reliable D call. Germline V gives CDR1 LNHDA, CDR2 SQIVND (reference sequence). The CDR3 loop spans 16 amino acids. V was clipped by 3 bases and J by 3 bases, with 15 bases between them.

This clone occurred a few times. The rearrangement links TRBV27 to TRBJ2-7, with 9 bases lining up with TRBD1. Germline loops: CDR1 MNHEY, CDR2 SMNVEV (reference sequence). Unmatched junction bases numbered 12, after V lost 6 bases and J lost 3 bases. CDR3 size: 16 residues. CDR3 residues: CASRRLITGGNYEQYF. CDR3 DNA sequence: TGTGCCAGCAGGAGACTAATAACAGGGGGCAACTACGAGCAGTACTTC.

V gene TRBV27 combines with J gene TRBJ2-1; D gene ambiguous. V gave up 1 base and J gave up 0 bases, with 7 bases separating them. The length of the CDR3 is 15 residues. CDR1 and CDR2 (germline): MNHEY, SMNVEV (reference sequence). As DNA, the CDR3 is TGTGCCAGCAGTTTATTGTCGAGCTCCTACAATGAGCAGTTCTTC. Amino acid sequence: CASSLLSSSYNEQFF.

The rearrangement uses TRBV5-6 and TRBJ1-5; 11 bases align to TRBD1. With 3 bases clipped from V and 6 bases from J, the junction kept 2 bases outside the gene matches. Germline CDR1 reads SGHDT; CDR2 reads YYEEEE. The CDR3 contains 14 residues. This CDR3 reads CASSYGTGGQPQHF. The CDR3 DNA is TGTGCCAGCAGCTACGGGACAGGGGGTCAGCCCCAGCATTTT.

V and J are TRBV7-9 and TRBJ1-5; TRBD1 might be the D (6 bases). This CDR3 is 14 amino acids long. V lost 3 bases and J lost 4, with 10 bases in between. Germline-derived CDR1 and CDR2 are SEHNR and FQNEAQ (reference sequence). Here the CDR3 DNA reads TGTGCCAGCAGCTTTGTGGGGGCTAATCAGCCCCAGCATTTT. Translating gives CASSFVGANQPQHF.

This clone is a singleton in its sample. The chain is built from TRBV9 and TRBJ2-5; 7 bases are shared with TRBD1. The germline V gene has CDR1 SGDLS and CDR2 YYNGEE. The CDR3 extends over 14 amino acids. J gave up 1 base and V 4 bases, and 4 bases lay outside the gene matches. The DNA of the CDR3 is TGTGCCAGCAGCCCTTGGGACAGCCAAGAGACCCAGTACTTC. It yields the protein CASSPWDSQETQYF.

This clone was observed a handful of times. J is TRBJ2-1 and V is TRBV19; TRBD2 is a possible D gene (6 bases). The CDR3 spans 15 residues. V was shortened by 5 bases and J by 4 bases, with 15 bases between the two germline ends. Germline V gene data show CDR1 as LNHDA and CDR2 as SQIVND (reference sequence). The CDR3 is CASSASGGVYNEQFF. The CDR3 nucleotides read TGTGCCAGTAGTGCCTCCGGAGGGGTGTACAATGAGCAGTTCTTC.

In DNA form, the CDR3 reads TGCAGCGTTGTCGGGGCCAACGCTTTCTCCTTCTTT. Its translation is CSVVGANAFSFF. The chain joins TRBV29-1 to TRBJ1-1; D might be TRBD1 (5 bases). The CDR3 is 12 residues long. CDR1 is SQVTM, CDR2 ANQGSEA, per germline. V gave up 4 bases and J gave up 14 bases, with 20 bases separating them.

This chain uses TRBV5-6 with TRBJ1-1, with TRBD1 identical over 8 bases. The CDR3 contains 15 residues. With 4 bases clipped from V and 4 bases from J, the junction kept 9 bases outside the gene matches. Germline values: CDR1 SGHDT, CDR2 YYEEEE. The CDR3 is CASSRRRGPVTEAFF. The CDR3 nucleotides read TGTGCCAGCAGCCGCCGCAGGGGGCCGGTCACTGAAGCTTTCTTT.

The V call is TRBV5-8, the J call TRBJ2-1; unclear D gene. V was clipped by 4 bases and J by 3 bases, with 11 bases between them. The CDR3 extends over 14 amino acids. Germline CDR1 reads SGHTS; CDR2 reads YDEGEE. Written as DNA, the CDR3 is TGTGCCAGCAGCCCAGGACGCCTCTACAATGAGCAGTTCTTC. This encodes CASSPGRLYNEQFF.

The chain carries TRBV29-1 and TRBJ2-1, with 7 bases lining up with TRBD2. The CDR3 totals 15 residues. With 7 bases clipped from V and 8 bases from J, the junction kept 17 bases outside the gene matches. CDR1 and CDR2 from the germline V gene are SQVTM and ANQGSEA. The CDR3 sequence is CSAEMWEGNRDEQFF. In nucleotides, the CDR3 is TGCAGCGCTGAGATGTGGGAGGGGAATAGGGATGAGCAGTTCTTC.

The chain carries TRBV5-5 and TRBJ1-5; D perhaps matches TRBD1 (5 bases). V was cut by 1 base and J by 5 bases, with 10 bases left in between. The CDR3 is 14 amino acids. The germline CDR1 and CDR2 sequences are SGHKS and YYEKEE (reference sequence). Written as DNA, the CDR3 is TGTGCCAGCAGCTTGAGGGGCGGGGATCAGCCCCAGCATTTT. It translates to CASSLRGGDQPQHF.

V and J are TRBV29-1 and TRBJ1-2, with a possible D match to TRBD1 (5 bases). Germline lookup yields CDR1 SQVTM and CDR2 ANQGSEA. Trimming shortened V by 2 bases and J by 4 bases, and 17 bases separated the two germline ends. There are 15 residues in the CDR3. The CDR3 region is CSVEPPEGTSYGYTF. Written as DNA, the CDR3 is TGCAGCGTTGAACCCCCAGAGGGGACTAGCTATGGCTACACCTTC. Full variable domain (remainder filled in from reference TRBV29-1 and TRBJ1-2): SAVISQKPSRDICQRGTSLTIQCQVDSQVTMMFWYRQQPGQSLTLIATANQGSEATYESGFVIDKFPISRPNLTFSTLTVSNMSPEDSSIYLCSVEPPEGTSYGYTFGSGTRLTVV.

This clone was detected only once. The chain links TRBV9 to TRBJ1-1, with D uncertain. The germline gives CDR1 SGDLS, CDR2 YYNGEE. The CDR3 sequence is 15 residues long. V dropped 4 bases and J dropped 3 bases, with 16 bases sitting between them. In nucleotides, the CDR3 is TGTGCCAGCAGCCCAGGTCCGGAGGCGGACACTGAAGCTTTCTTT. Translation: CASSPGPEADTEAFF. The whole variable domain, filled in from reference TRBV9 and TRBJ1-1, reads DSGVTQTPKHLITATGQRVTLRCSPRSGDLSVYWYQQSLDQGLQFLIQYYNGEERAKGNILERFSAQQFPDLHSELNLSSLELGDSALYFCASSPGPEADTEAFFGQGTRLTVV.

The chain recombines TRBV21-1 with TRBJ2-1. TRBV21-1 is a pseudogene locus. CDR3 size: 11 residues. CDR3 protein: CASSNWKEQFF. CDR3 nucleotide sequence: TGTGCCAGCAGCAACTGGAAAGAGCAGTTCTTC.

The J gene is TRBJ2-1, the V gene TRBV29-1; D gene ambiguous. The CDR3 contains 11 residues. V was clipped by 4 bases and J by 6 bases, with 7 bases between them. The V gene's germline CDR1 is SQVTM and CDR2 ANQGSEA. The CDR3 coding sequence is TGCAGCGTTGTAGTCCTCAATGAGCAGTTCTTC. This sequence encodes CSVVVLNEQFF.

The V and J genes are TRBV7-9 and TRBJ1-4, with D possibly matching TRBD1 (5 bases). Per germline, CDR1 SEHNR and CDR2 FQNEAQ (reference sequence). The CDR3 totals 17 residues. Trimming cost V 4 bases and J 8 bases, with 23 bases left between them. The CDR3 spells CASSSPWGRDETEKLFF. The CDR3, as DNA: TGTGCCAGCAGCTCCCCGTGGGGAAGGGACGAGACCGAAAAACTGTTTTTT.

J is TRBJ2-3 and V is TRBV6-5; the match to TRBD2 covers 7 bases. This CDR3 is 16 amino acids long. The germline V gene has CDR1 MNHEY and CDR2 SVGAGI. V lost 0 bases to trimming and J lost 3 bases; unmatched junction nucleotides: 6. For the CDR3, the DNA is TGTGCCAGCAGTTACTCGAGGTGGGGGGGGACAGATACGCAGTATTTT. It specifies CASSYSRWGGTDTQYF.

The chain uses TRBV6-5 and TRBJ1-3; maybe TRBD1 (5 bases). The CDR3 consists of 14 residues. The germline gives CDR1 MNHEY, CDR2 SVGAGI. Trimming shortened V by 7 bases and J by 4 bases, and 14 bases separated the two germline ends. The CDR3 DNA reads TGTGCCAGCACCCAGGGAGGGTGGGGAAACACCATATATTTT. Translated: CASTQGGWGNTIYF.

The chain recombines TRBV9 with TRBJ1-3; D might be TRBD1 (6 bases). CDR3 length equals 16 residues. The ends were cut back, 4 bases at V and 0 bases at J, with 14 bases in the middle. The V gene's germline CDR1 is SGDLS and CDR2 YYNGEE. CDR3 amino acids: CASSKSGTRSGNTIYF. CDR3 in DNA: TGTGCCAGCAGCAAATCCGGGACACGCTCTGGAAACACCATATATTTT.

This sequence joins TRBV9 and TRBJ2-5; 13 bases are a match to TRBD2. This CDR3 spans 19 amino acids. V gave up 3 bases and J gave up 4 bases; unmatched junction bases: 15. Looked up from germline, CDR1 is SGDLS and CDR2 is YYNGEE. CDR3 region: CASSDRLDPGLAGRETQYF. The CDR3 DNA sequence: TGTGCCAGCAGCGACCGCCTAGACCCGGGACTAGCGGGAAGAGAGACCCAGTACTTC.